This T cell receptor (beta chain) was recovered during a study of blood T cell repertoires in COVID-19. Study information: The United States, Italy and Spain were the sources of the acute and convalescent COVID-19 samples. The analysed material was cDNA or gDNA that came from T cells, B-cell-depleted T cells, or PBMCs.

Under the authors' procedure: Cell counts per sample came from amplifying reference gene primers. The table came from immunoSEQ multiplex PCR; TCRdb's copy has only in-frame clones and leaves some out. V and J calls and clone size come straight from that table; D and trimming were deduced from the DNA. The sample comprises 50,000 or so clones, approximately 88% of which are singletons, and roughly 50% rests with the top ten. CDR3 length equals 17 residues. The ends lost 6 bases at V and 6 bases at J; junction bases unmatched: 15. Germline V gene lookup returns CDR1 MNHEY and CDR2 SVGEGT. The chain couples TRBV6-2 or TRBV6-3 to TRBJ2-1; 9 positions match TRBD2. The TCR sequence derives from a man in his sixties or seventies with acute or convalescent COVID-19. The specimen was peripheral blood. The CDR3 DNA sequence: TGTGCCAGCAGCATGGCGGCGGGGGGGTTCCTAGGCAATGAGCAGTTCTTC. It is translated as CASSMAAGGFLGNEQFF.